The 16 T cell receptor beta chains reported below all come from one sample, sequenced in a study of OX40 agonist ivuxolimab in advanced cancers. The method was immunoSEQ multiplex PCR; TCRdb's version includes in-frame clones alone and lacks a portion of them. The sample yields about 48,000 clones, approximately 83% seen once. The material sequenced was CD4+ or CD8+ T cells sorted from blood, taken in a trial of the OX40 agonist ivuxolimab. Receptors originate from an adult with an advanced solid tumor such as melanoma, head and neck, liver or kidney cancer.

The chain combines TRBV15 with TRBJ1-2, with TRBD1 as a possible D gene (5 bases). Germline V lookup: CDR1 LNHNV, CDR2 YYDKDF (reference sequence). The CDR3 covers 16 residues. The germline V and J ends were trimmed by 0 bases and 3 bases, with 14 bases remaining between them. CDR3 residues: CATSRDSLGDYYGYTF. The CDR3 DNA reads TGTGCCACCAGCAGAGATAGTTTGGGGGATTACTATGGCTACACCTTC. The full variable domain, completed using reference TRBV15 and TRBJ1-2, is DAMVIQNPRYQVTQFGKPVTLSCSQTLNHNVMYWYQQKSSQAPKLLFHYYDKDFNNEADTPDNFQSRRPNTSFCFLDIRSPGLGDTAMYLCATSRDSLGDYYGYTFGSGTRLTVV.

About this clone: Other DNA sequences from this sample encode an identical CDR3 as well. The chain links TRBV5-4 to TRBJ2-5; D could derive from TRBD1 or TRBD2 (5 bases each). The CDR3 is made up of 14 amino acids. Per germline, CDR1 SGHNT and CDR2 YYREEE (reference sequence). V lost 0 bases to trimming and J lost 1 base, with 7 bases between them. CDR3: CASSLGGTQETQYF. The DNA of the CDR3 is TGTGCCAGCAGCTTGGGGGGGACCCAAGAGACCCAGTACTTC.

The chain links TRBV7-9 to TRBJ1-3; D is undetermined. CDR1 and CDR2 from the germline V gene are SEHNR and FQNEAQ (reference sequence). The CDR3 extends over 12 amino acids. The V gene lost 1 base and the J gene lost 4 bases, with 2 bases spanning the gap. The CDR3 DNA reads TGTGCCAGCAGCTTAGGAGGAAACACCATATATTTT. Its translation is CASSLGGNTIYF.

The chain employs TRBV6-1 and TRBJ1-1; maybe TRBD1 (5 bases). Trimming left V 8 bases short and J 8 bases short, with 12 bases between. The CDR3 totals 11 residues. The germline gives CDR1 MNHNS, CDR2 SASEGT. The CDR3 spells CASAGMVEAFF. DNA for the CDR3: TGTGCCAGCGCAGGGATGGTGGAAGCTTTCTTT.

In its sample, this clone ranks as medium-sized (0.01 to 0.1%). V usage is TRBV14 and J usage is TRBJ2-3, with D possibly matching TRBD2 (6 bases). The germline V gene encodes CDR1 SGHDN and CDR2 FVKESK. The length of the CDR3 is 12 residues. V shed 4 bases and J shed 7 bases, with 9 bases lying between them. The CDR3 region is CASSRDSYTQYF. The CDR3 nucleotides are TGTGCCAGCAGCCGGGACTCCTATACGCAGTATTTT.

V is TRBV5-5 and J is TRBJ2-5; no clear D. This CDR3 region has 14 residues. Germline assignment: CDR1 SGHKS and CDR2 YYEKEE (reference sequence). Trimming cost V 0 bases and J 4 bases, with 10 bases left between them. CDR3 loop: CASSLDPAGETQYF. The CDR3 coding sequence is TGTGCCAGCAGCTTGGACCCAGCAGGAGAGACCCAGTACTTC.

V is TRBV7-2 and J is TRBJ2-5, with unresolved D. The V and J ends lost 5 bases and 1 base respectively, with 14 bases between them. Germline assignment: CDR1 SGHTA and CDR2 FQGNSA. The CDR3 has 15 amino acids. CDR3 nucleotides: TGTGCCAGCAGCACCTCGTCGGGCAGCCAAGAGACCCAGTACTTC. Its protein is CASSTSSGSQETQYF.

The genes are TRBV9 and TRBJ1-4; 7 bases match TRBD1. Trimming took 5 bases from V and 5 from J; bases not matched to a gene: 6. Germline V gives CDR1 SGDLS, CDR2 YYNGEE. The CDR3 contains 14 residues. The CDR3 spells CASSQGGVNEKLFF. The CDR3 nucleotides are TGTGCCAGCAGTCAAGGGGGCGTGAATGAAAAACTGTTTTTT.

CDR3 residues: CASSSSAHYNEQFF. The DNA for the CDR3 is TGTGCCAGCAGTTCATCCGCACACTACAATGAGCAGTTCTTC. V is TRBV6-4 and J is TRBJ2-1; D gene uncertain. Trimming cost V 5 bases and J 3 bases, with 11 bases left between them. CDR3 length: 14 residues. The germline V gene has CDR1 MRHNA and CDR2 SNTAGT.

There are a few counts of this clone. V and J are TRBV2 and TRBJ2-7; TRBD2 might be the D (5 bases). CDR3 size: 13 residues. V was cut by 4 bases and J by 7 bases, with 14 bases left in between. From germline, CDR1 is SNHLY and CDR2 FYNNEI. Here the CDR3 DNA reads TGTGCCAGCAGTGTGGACTCCCTCGGGGAGCAGTACGTC. Amino acids: CASSVDSLGEQYV.

This clone appeared once. The chain is built from TRBV5-6 and TRBJ2-3; D unclear. V dropped 2 bases and J dropped 3 bases, with 7 bases sitting between them. Germline values: CDR1 SGHDT, CDR2 YYEEEE. CDR3 length equals 13 residues. CDR3 sequence (DNA): TGTGCCAGCAGCTTTTGGAGTACAGATACGCAGTATTTT. Translated: CASSFWSTDTQYF.

The J gene is TRBJ2-2, the V gene TRBV6-4; the match to TRBD1 covers 7 bases. This CDR3 is built from 15 residues. V lost 0 bases and J lost 6; bases outside the gene matches: 4. Per the germline V gene, CDR1 is MRHNA and CDR2 is SNTAGT. The CDR3: CASSDSITGAGELFF. CDR3 nucleotides: TGTGCCAGCAGTGACTCGATAACAGGGGCCGGGGAGCTGTTTTTT.

The chain uses TRBV10-1 and TRBJ1-1; D gene uncertain. V lost 9 bases and J lost 1, with 12 bases in between. From germline, CDR1 is WNHNN and CDR2 SYGVQD (reference sequence). The CDR3 is made up of 13 amino acids. This CDR3 reads CASRPDGNTEAFF. The CDR3 region has the DNA TGCGCCAGTCGTCCGGATGGGAACACTGAAGCTTTCTTT.

This chain links TRBV4-2 with TRBJ1-2; D gene ambiguous. The V end lost 1 base, the J end lost 0 bases, and 6 bases lay between the germline ends. The CDR3 loop spans 14 amino acids. Looked up from germline, CDR1 is LGHNA and CDR2 is YNFKEQ. The CDR3, as DNA: TGTGCCAGCAGCCAAGGCGGGACTAACTATGGCTACACCTTC. It yields the protein CASSQGGTNYGYTF.

The chain uses TRBV2 and TRBJ2-3, with 7 positions matching TRBD2. The V and J ends lost 6 bases and 1 base, in that order; junction bases with no gene match: 7. The length of the CDR3 is 15 residues. Germline CDR1 reads SNHLY; CDR2 reads FYNNEI. The CDR3: CASRLRSGGTDTQYF. As DNA, the CDR3 is TGTGCCAGCAGGCTGAGGAGCGGGGGCACAGATACGCAGTATTTT. Using reference TRBV2 and TRBJ2-3 for the parts outside the CDR3, the full variable domain is EPEVTQTPSHQVTQMGQEVILRCVPISNHLYFYWYRQILGQKVEFLVSFYNNEISEKSEIFDDQFSVERPDGSNFTLKIRSTKLEDSAMYFCASRLRSGGTDTQYFGPGTRLTVL.

The chain recombines TRBV5-1 with TRBJ2-5; D assignment may be TRBD1 or TRBD2 (7 bases each). The V gene lost 2 bases and the J gene lost 0 bases, with 35 bases spanning the gap. The CDR3 has 23 amino acids. Germline CDR1 reads SGHRS; CDR2 reads YFSETQ. For the CDR3, the DNA is TGCGCCAGCAGCTTTCCACTTGACCAGGGGGAGGGCCAACGACCCACCTACCAAGAGACCCAGTACTTC. It encodes CASSFPLDQGEGQRPTYQETQYF.